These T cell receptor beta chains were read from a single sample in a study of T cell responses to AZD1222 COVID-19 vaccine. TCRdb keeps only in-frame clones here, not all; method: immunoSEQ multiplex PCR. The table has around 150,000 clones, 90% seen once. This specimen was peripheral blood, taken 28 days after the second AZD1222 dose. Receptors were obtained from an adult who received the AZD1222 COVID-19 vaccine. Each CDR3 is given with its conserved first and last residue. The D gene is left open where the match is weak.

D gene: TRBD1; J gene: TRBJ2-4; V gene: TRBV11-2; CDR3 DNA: TGTGCCAGCAGCTTACGGACAGGCGGCGTACTAGCCAAAAACATTCAGTACTTC; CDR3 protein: CASSLRTGGVLAKNIQYF
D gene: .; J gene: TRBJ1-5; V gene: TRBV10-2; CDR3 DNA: TGCGCCAGCAGTGAACAGGGAGGTGGGAATCAGCCCCAGCATTTT; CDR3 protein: CASSEQGGGNQPQHF
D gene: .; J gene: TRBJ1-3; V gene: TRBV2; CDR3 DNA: TGTGCCAGCAGCTTCATTCCCCCGGGACAAGGGAGTGGAAACACCATATATTTT; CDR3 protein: CASSFIPPGQGSGNTIYF
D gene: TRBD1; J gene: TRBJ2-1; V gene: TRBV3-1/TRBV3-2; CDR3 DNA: TGTGCCAGCAGCCACCCGGGACAGGATAACAATGAGCAGTTCTTC; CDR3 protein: CASSHPGQDNNEQFF
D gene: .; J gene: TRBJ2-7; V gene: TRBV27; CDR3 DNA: TGTGCCAGCAGTTTATCTGCAGATATCTACGAGCAGTACTTC; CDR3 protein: CASSLSADIYEQYF
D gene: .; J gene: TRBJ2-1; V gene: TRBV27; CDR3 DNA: TGTGCCAGCAGTCCCGACTACTCTTCCTACAATGAGCAGTTCTTC; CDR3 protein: CASSPDYSSYNEQFF
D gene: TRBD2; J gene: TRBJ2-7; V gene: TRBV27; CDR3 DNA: TGTGCCAGCAGTTCTCGGTGGACTAGCGGGGTTCCCTACGAGCAGTACTTC; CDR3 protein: CASSSRWTSGVPYEQYF
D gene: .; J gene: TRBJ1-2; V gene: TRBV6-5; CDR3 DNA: TGTGCCAGCAGTTCCCCCTATGGCTACACCTTC; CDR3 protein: CASSSPYGYTF
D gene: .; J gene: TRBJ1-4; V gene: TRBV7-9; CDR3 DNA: TGTGCCAGCAGCTTAGTTATGGGAGGCGCCCGGGAAAAACTGTTTTTT; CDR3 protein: CASSLVMGGAREKLFF
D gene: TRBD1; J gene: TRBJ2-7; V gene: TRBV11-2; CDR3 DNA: TGTGCCAGCAGCATGCCCCACCGGGACAGGGGCTACGAGCAGTACTTC; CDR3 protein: CASSMPHRDRGYEQYF
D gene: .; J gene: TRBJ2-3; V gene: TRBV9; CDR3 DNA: TGTGCCAGCAGCGTAACTGACCCCCGGGATACGCAGTATTTT; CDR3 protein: CASSVTDPRDTQYF
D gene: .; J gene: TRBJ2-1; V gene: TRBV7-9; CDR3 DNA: TGTGCCAGCAGCTTTAGCGACAGCTCCTACAATGAGCAGTTCTTC; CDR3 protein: CASSFSDSSYNEQFF
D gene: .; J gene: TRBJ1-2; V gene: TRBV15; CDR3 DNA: TGTGCCACCAGCAGAGATCCAGGGGCAGGCTATGGCTACACCTTC; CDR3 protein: CATSRDPGAGYGYTF
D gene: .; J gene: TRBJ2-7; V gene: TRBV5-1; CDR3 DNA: TGCGCCAGCAGCTTGAGACAAGATAGGGGGGAGCAGTACTTC; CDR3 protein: CASSLRQDRGEQYF
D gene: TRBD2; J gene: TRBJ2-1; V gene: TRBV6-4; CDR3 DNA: TGTGCCAGCAGTGAGTTCGGGAGGGCGCGCAATGAGCAGTTCTTC; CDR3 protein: CASSEFGRARNEQFF
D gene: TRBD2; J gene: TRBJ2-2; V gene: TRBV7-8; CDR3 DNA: TGTGCCAGCAGCTCCCGGGGGGGAGGCAACACCGGGGAGCTGTTTTTT; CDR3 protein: CASSSRGGGNTGELFF
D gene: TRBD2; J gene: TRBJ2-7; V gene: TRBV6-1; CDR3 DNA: TGTGCCAGCAGTGGTATAGCGGGAGGAGAGTCCTACGAGCAGTACTTC; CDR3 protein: CASSGIAGGESYEQYF
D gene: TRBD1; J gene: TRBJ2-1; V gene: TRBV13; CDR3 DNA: TGTGCCAGCAGGGACCGGACAGGGGGTTACAATGAGCAGTTCTTC; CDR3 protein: CASRDRTGGYNEQFF
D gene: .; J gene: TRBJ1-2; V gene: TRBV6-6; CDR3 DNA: TGTGCCAGCAGTTACTCCAGGGCAGGGAAAGACTATGGCTACACCTTC; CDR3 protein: CASSYSRAGKDYGYTF
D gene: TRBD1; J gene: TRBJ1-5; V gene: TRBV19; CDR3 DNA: TGTGCCAGTAGTGTGACAGGGGCAGGCAATCAGCCCCAGCATTTT; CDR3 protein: CASSVTGAGNQPQHF
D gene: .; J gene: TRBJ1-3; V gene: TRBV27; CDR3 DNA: TGTGCCAGCAGCCCCCGTTGGTCAGACTTCTCTGGAAACACCATATATTTT; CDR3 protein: CASSPRWSDFSGNTIYF
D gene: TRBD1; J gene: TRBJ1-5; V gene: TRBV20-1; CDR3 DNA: TGCAGTGTTCTGACAGGGCTGGCCCAGCATTTT; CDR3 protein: CSVLTGLAQHF
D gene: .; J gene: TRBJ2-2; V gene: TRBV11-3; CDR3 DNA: TGTGCCAGCAGCTTAAGACAATCGAACACCGGGGAGCTGTTTTTT; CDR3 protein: CASSLRQSNTGELFF
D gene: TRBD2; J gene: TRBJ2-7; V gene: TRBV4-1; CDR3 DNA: TGCGCCAGCAGCCAAGGCGGGCGGGAGTTGGGCGAGCAGTACTTC; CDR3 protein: CASSQGGRELGEQYF
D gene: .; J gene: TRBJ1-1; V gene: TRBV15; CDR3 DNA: TGTGCCACCAGCAGAGCCCGAGGCTCCAGTCAGGCGAACACTGAAGCTTTCTTT; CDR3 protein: CATSRARGSSQANTEAFF
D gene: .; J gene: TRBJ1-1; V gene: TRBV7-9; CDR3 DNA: TGTGCCAGCAGCTACGTCCCGGGGAAAGGGAACACTGAAGCTTTCTTT; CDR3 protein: CASSYVPGKGNTEAFF
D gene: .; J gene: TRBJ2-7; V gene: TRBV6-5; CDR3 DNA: TGTGCCAGCAGTTACTCGTTCGAAGGGATATACGAGCAGTACTTC; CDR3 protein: CASSYSFEGIYEQYF
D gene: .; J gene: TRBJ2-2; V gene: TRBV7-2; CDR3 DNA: TGTGCCAGCAGCGGGTCGGGCTTCACCGGGGAGCTGTTTTTT; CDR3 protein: CASSGSGFTGELFF
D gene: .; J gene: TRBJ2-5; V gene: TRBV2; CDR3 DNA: TGTGCCAACTCCCGGGACCTCGTGGAGACCCAGTACTTC; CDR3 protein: CANSRDLVETQYF
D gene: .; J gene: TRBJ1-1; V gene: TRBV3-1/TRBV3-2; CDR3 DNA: TGTGCCAGCAGCCCCACAGGGCCTGAACGATGGGCTTTCTTT; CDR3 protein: CASSPTGPERWAFF
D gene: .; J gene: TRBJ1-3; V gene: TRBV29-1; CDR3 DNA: TGCAGCGTTGGTACAGGAGTCTCTGGAAACACCATATATTTT; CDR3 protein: CSVGTGVSGNTIYF
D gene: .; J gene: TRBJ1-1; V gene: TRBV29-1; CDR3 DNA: TGCAGCGTTAGAGAAGATTCAGCGTTTGCCACTGAAGCTTTCTTT; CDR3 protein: CSVREDSAFATEAFF